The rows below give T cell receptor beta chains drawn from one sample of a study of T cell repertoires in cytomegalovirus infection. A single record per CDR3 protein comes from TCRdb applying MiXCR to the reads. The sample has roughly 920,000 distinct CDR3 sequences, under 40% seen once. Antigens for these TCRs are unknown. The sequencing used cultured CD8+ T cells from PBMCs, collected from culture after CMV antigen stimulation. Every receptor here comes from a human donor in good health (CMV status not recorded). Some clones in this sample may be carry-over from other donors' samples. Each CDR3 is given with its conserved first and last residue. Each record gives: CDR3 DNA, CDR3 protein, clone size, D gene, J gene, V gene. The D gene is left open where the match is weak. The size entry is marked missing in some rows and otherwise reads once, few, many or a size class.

DNA: TGTGCCAGCAGGAGGACGGAGTTTAATCAGCCCCAGCATTTT; CDR3: CASRRTEFNQPQHF; size: few; D: -; J: TRBJ1-5; V: TRBV6-5
DNA: TGTGCCATTAAAACTCCGGTTCGATCCAGGGACTTTAAAGGCCCCGGGGCCAACGTCCTGACTTTC; CDR3: CAIKTPVRSRDFKGPGANVLTF; size: -; D: -; J: TRBJ2-6; V: TRBV10-3
DNA: TGTGCCACCAGGCAGAACACTGAAGCTTTCTTT; CDR3: CATRQNTEAFF; size: -; D: -; J: TRBJ1-1; V: TRBV24-1
DNA: TGTGCCAGTCGGGCCGGCGAAACTTCCTACGAGCAGTACTTC; CDR3: CASRAGETSYEQYF; size: -; D: -; J: TRBJ2-7; V: TRBV6-5
DNA: TGTGCCAGTAGTTTTTGGACTAGCGGGGACCAAGAGACCCAGTACTTC; CDR3: CASSFWTSGDQETQYF; size: few; D: TRBD2; J: TRBJ2-5; V: TRBV19
DNA: TGTGCCACCTCGGGACATTTACGGAACACTGAAGCTTTCTTT; CDR3: CATSGHLRNTEAFF; size: few; D: -; J: TRBJ1-1; V: TRBV6-2/TRBV6-3
DNA: TGCGCCAGCAGCCCTGGTAGGGGGGGCCGGACCTACAATGAGCAGTTCTTC; CDR3: CASSPGRGGRTYNEQFF; size: -; D: -; J: TRBJ2-1; V: TRBV5-1
DNA: TGTGCCAGCAGCGCCTACAGGGGCACCTACGAGCAGTACTTC; CDR3: CASSAYRGTYEQYF; size: -; D: TRBD1; J: TRBJ2-7; V: TRBV5-4
DNA: TGTGCCAGCAGTTATCCTGGAGCTAACTATGGCTACACCTTC; CDR3: CASSYPGANYGYTF; size: -; D: -; J: TRBJ1-2; V: TRBV6-5
DNA: TGTGCCAGCAGCCTTCCCAACAGGGGGATATCGGGAAACACCATATATTTT; CDR3: CASSLPNRGISGNTIYF; size: -; D: TRBD1; J: TRBJ1-3; V: TRBV3-1
DNA: TGTGCCAGCAGTTACTCCGCGACCGGTGAAGCTTTCTTT; CDR3: CASSYSATGEAFF; size: -; D: -; J: TRBJ1-1; V: TRBV6-5
DNA: TGTGCCAGCAGCCCCGGCCCTAAAAGCTACTATGGCTACACCTTC; CDR3: CASSPGPKSYYGYTF; size: few; D: -; J: TRBJ1-2; V: TRBV7-8
DNA: TGTGCCAGCCTCGACGTCCTCTTGGGGGTCACCGGGGAGCTGTTTTTT; CDR3: CASLDVLLGVTGELFF; size: few; D: -; J: TRBJ2-2; V: TRBV2
DNA: TGTGCCAGCAGTTTATTTCTGGACGGTAATGAAAAACTGTTTTTT; CDR3: CASSLFLDGNEKLFF; size: -; D: -; J: TRBJ1-4; V: TRBV28
DNA: TGTGCCAGCAGCGAATCCGGGACGGGTTACGGGGAGCAGTACTTC; CDR3: CASSESGTGYGEQYF; size: -; D: -; J: TRBJ2-7; V: TRBV9
DNA: TGTGCCAGCTCCCTCGGTGTGGCTAGCGGGCCCTACAATGAGCAGTTCTTC; CDR3: CASSLGVASGPYNEQFF; size: many; D: TRBD2; J: TRBJ2-1; V: TRBV6-6
DNA: TGTGCCAGCAGTCAACCGGGACTCAGCCCTGTTCAAGAGACCCAGTACTTC; CDR3: CASSQPGLSPVQETQYF; size: few; D: -; J: TRBJ2-5; V: TRBV6-5
DNA: TGTGCCAGCAGCCGCCTAGCGGGGGGGCTGGGGACCGGGGAGCTGTTTTTT; CDR3: CASSRLAGGLGTGELFF; size: few; D: TRBD2; J: TRBJ2-2; V: TRBV7-2
DNA: TGTGCCAGCAGCTTAAAGGGTGGAGATCAGCCCCAGCATTTT; CDR3: CASSLKGGDQPQHF; size: -; D: -; J: TRBJ1-5; V: TRBV7-9
DNA: TGTGCCAGTAGTCTCGCGGGCGGGGGTTACACCGGGGAGCTGTTTTTT; CDR3: CASSLAGGGYTGELFF; size: -; D: TRBD2; J: TRBJ2-2; V: TRBV19
DNA: TGTGCCAGCGGGGGGACAGGAGTGCGTCCTCTAGCCCACGAGCAGTACTTC; CDR3: CASGGTGVRPLAHEQYF; size: -; D: TRBD1; J: TRBJ2-7; V: TRBV6-1
DNA: TGTGCCAGCAGCCCCCTGGGTTATACGCAGTATTTT; CDR3: CASSPLGYTQYF; size: -; D: -; J: TRBJ2-3; V: TRBV14
DNA: TGTGCCAGCAGTTCACTGGGCGGGGTGGGGAATGAGCAGTTCTTC; CDR3: CASSSLGGVGNEQFF; size: -; D: -; J: TRBJ2-1; V: TRBV12-3/TRBV12-4
DNA: TGTGCCAGCGCTCCCCGGCGGGGGCATATGAGCGAGCAGTACTTC; CDR3: CASAPRRGHMSEQYF; size: few; D: -; J: TRBJ2-7; V: TRBV6-5
DNA: TGTGCCAGCAGACTAGCGGGGACGCAAGAGACCCAGTACTTC; CDR3: CASRLAGTQETQYF; size: -; D: TRBD2; J: TRBJ2-5; V: TRBV7-6
DNA: TGTGCCAGCAGCCAAAATGTGGCTCGGGCTAGCACAGATACGCAGTATTTT; CDR3: CASSQNVARASTDTQYF; size: few; D: -; J: TRBJ2-3; V: TRBV4-2
DNA: TGCGCCAGCAGCCTGGACCCTGTGACTAACTATGGCTACACCTTC; CDR3: CASSLDPVTNYGYTF; size: few; D: -; J: TRBJ1-2; V: TRBV5-1
DNA: TGTGCCAGCAGTTTATATTCCGGGCTGGGGTACGAGCAGTACTTC; CDR3: CASSLYSGLGYEQYF; size: -; D: -; J: TRBJ2-7; V: TRBV12-3/TRBV12-4
DNA: TGTGCCAGCAGTGAATATACGGAACTTCCCTACAATGAGCAGTTCTTC; CDR3: CASSEYTELPYNEQFF; size: -; D: -; J: TRBJ2-1; V: TRBV6-1
DNA: TGCGCCAGCAGCTTAAGAACAGGGCTCTCTGGAAACACCATATATTTT; CDR3: CASSLRTGLSGNTIYF; size: -; D: -; J: TRBJ1-3; V: TRBV5-1
DNA: TGTGCCAGCAGGATAGACATAGGACGGAACGAGCAGTACTTC; CDR3: CASRIDIGRNEQYF; size: few; D: -; J: TRBJ2-7; V: TRBV6-5
DNA: TGTGCCAGCAGCTTAGGACCCTACGATACTAGCACAGATACGCAGTATTTT; CDR3: CASSLGPYDTSTDTQYF; size: many; D: -; J: TRBJ2-3; V: TRBV7-2